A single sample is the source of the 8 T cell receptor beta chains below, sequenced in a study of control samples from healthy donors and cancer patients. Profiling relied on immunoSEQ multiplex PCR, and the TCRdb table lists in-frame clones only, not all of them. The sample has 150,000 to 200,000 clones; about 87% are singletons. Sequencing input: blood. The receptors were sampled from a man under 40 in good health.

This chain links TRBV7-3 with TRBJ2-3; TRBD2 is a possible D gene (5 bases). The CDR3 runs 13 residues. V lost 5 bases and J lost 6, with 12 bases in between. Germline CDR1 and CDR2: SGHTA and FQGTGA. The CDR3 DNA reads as TGTGCCAGCAGCAGAAACCCGGGGGATACGCAGTATTTT. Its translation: CASSRNPGDTQYF.

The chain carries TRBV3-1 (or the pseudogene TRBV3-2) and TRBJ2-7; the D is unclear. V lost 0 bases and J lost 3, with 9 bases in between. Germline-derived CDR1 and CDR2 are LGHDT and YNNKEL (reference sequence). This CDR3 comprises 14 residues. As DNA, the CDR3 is TGTGCCAGCAGCCAAGATAGCCAGGACTACGAGCAGTACTTC. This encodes CASSQDSQDYEQYF.

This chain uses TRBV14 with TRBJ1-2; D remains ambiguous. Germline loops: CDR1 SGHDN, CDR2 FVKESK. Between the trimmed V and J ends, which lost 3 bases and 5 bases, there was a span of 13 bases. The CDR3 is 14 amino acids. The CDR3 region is CASSHQTGPYGYTF. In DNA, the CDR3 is TGTGCCAGCAGCCACCAGACCGGACCTTATGGCTACACCTTC.

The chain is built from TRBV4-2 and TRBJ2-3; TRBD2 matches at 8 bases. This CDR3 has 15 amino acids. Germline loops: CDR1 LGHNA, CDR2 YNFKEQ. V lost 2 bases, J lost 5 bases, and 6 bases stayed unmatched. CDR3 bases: TGTGCCAGCAGCCAAACGGGAGGGATTCAAGATACGCAGTATTTT. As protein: CASSQTGGIQDTQYF.

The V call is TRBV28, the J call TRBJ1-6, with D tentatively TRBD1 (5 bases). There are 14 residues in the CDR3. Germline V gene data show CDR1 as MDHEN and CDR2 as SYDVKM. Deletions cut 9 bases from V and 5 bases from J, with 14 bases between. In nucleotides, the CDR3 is TGTGCCAGTAAGGAGGGGCTCGATAATTCACCCCTCCACTTT. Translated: CASKEGLDNSPLHF.

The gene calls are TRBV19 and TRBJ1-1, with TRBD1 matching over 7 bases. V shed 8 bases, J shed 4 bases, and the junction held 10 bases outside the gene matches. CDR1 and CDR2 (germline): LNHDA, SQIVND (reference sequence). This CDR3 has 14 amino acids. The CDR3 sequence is CASSARGRFTEAFF. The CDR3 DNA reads TGTGCCAGTTCGGCGAGGGGGCGCTTCACTGAAGCTTTCTTT.

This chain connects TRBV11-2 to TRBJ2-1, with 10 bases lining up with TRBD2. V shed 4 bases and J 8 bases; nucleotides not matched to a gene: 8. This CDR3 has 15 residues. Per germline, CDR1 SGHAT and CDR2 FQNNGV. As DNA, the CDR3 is TGTGCCAGCAGCTCACCAGCGGGAGGGCCTCATGAGCAGTTCTTC. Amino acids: CASSSPAGGPHEQFF.

The CDR3 protein is CASSFLRGNTEAFF. The CDR3 DNA sequence: TGTGCCAGCAGCTTCCTCCGGGGGAACACTGAAGCTTTCTTT. This sequence joins TRBV7-9 and TRBJ1-1; D is unresolved. In germline, CDR1 is SEHNR, CDR2 FQNEAQ (reference sequence). With 3 bases removed from V and 1 base from J, the gap between germline ends came to 9 bases. The CDR3 is made up of 14 amino acids.